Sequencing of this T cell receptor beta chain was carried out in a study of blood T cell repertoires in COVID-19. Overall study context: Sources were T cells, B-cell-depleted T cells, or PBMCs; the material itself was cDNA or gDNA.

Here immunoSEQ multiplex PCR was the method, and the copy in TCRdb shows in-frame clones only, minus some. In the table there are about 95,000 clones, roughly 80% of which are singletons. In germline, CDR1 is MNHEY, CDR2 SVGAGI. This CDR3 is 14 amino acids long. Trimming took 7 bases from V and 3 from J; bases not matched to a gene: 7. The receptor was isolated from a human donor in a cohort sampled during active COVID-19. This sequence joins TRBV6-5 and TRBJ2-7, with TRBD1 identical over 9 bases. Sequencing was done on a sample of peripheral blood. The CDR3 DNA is TGTGCCAGCACCCAGACAGGGGGACGCTACGAGCAGTACTTC. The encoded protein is CASTQTGGRYEQYF.